The 14 T cell receptor beta chains reported below all come from one sample, sequenced in a study of cytomegalovirus exposure and HLA in healthy donors. PCR employed 60 Vbeta and 13 Jbeta primers. Sequencing was performed with immunoSEQ multiplex PCR; in TCRdb, only in-frame clones are kept and a portion is missing. The sample has over 100,000 clones, more than 60% seen once. The source material was PBMCs. The receptors shown here come from a woman in her thirties or forties in good health and CMV-seropositive.

J is TRBJ2-1 and V is TRBV12-5, with a weak D call TRBD2 (5 bases). Trimming removed 1 base at V and 4 bases at J, with 17 bases between. The germline V gene encodes CDR1 LGHNT and CDR2 FRNRAP. The CDR3 sequence is 17 residues long. CDR3 coding DNA: TGTGCTAGTGGTTTGGATGACCGATTAGCGCCGTACAATGAGCAGTTCTTC. This sequence encodes CASGLDDRLAPYNEQFF.

The genes are TRBV6-5 and TRBJ2-1; 12 positions match TRBD2. Germline V gives CDR1 MNHEY, CDR2 SVGAGI. V trimming: 5 bases; J trimming: 7 bases; junction bases outside the gene matches: 6. The CDR3 has 15 residues. This chain's CDR3 is CASSRLAGVGNEQFF. The CDR3 region has the DNA TGTGCCAGCAGTCGACTAGCGGGGGTGGGGAATGAGCAGTTCTTC.

This chain uses TRBV7-9 with TRBJ1-4; 7 positions agree with TRBD1. The germline V gene has CDR1 SEHNR and CDR2 FQNEAQ (reference sequence). The CDR3 is 16 amino acids. The ends lost 4 bases at V and 6 bases at J; junction bases unmatched: 11. The CDR3 spells CASSSLLEGAHEKLFF. In DNA, the CDR3 is TGTGCCAGCAGCTCACTCCTGGAGGGGGCCCATGAAAAACTGTTTTTT.

Here the CDR3 DNA reads TGTGCCAGCTCACTGAACAGGGAAAGCTCCTATAATTCACCCCTCCACTTT. Translating gives CASSLNRESSYNSPLHF. This rearrangement joins TRBV18 to TRBJ1-6; D perhaps matches TRBD1 (6 bases). The CDR3 contains 17 residues. Germline loops: CDR1 KGHSH, CDR2 LQKENI. V was pared by 4 bases and J by 0 bases, with 13 bases between.

V gene TRBV5-1 combines with J gene TRBJ2-1, with 7 positions matching TRBD1. The CDR3 totals 11 residues. The V gene's germline CDR1 is SGHRS and CDR2 YFSETQ. V was pared by 4 bases and J by 14 bases, with 6 bases of the junction left unmatched. CDR3 region: CASSTGDLEFF. The CDR3 DNA reads TGCGCCAGCAGCACAGGGGATCTGGAGTTCTTC.

The chain links TRBV18 to TRBJ2-5; tentatively, D is TRBD2 (5 bases). CDR1 is KGHSH, CDR2 LQKENI, per germline. This CDR3 region has 15 residues. Deletions cut 1 base from V and 3 bases from J, with 12 bases between. The CDR3: CASSPLGVQKETQYF. The CDR3 DNA sequence: TGTGCCAGCTCACCACTGGGAGTTCAGAAAGAGACCCAGTACTTC.

V gene TRBV2 combines with J gene TRBJ1-2; 8 bases agree with TRBD1. J lost 7 bases, V lost 4 bases, and 11 bases had no gene match. Per germline, CDR1 SNHLY and CDR2 FYNNEI. The CDR3 covers 15 residues. In DNA form, the CDR3 reads TGTGCCAGCAGTGTGAGAGGACAGGGCGAGGGTGGCTACACCTTC. Amino acid sequence: CASSVRGQGEGGYTF.

V usage is TRBV7-2 and J usage is TRBJ2-1; D may be TRBD1 (6 bases). Germline CDR1 reads SGHTA; CDR2 reads FQGNSA. Trimming left V 4 bases short and J 8 bases short, with 9 bases between. This CDR3 comprises 12 residues. This chain's CDR3 is CASSSNRDEQFF. DNA of the CDR3: TGTGCCAGCAGCTCAAACAGGGATGAGCAGTTCTTC.

This chain uses TRBV29-1 with TRBJ2-7; 7 nucleotides agree with TRBD1. CDR3 length: 13 residues. Per the germline V gene, CDR1 is SQVTM and CDR2 is ANQGSEA. V trimming: 6 bases; J trimming: 5 bases; junction bases outside the gene matches: 10. CDR3 region: CSVRAPTGNEQYF. In DNA form, the CDR3 reads TGCAGCGTACGGGCCCCGACAGGGAACGAGCAGTACTTC.

The rearrangement uses TRBV15 and TRBJ2-3; the D gene is possibly TRBD1 (6 bases). Trimming cost V 0 bases and J 0 bases, with 19 bases left between them. The CDR3 runs to 19 residues. Looked up from germline, CDR1 is LNHNV and CDR2 is YYDKDF (reference sequence). CDR3 bases: TGTGCCACCAGCAGAGATTCCCCCAGTGGGGGCAAAAGCACAGATACGCAGTATTTT. Translation: CATSRDSPSGGKSTDTQYF. Full variable domain (outside the CDR3, taken from reference TRBV15 and TRBJ2-3): DAMVIQNPRYQVTQFGKPVTLSCSQTLNHNVMYWYQQKSSQAPKLLFHYYDKDFNNEADTPDNFQSRRPNTSFCFLDIRSPGLGDTAMYLCATSRDSPSGGKSTDTQYFGPGTRLTVL.

The chain uses TRBV7-3 and TRBJ2-7, with 7 bases lining up with TRBD1. The CDR3 consists of 15 residues. Germline CDR1 reads SGHTA; CDR2 reads FQGTGA. The V and J ends lost 2 bases and 2 bases, in that order; junction bases with no gene match: 6. The CDR3 coding sequence is TGTGCCAGCAGCTTAGGGACAGCCCTGGCCTACGAGCAGTACTTC. It specifies CASSLGTALAYEQYF.

As to this clone: Other DNA sequences of this sample code for an identical CDR3. The chain uses TRBV7-2 and TRBJ1-4; D call uncertain. Germline V CDR1 and CDR2: SGHTA, FQGNSA. Trimming removed 1 base from V and 1 base from J, with 4 bases in between. The CDR3 extends over 14 amino acids. CDR3 DNA: TGTGCCAGCAGCTTAGGCGGAACTAATGAAAAACTGTTTTTT. Translated, it gives CASSLGGTNEKLFF.

The chain carries TRBV6-6 and TRBJ1-5; D is possibly TRBD1 (5 bases). Germline V lookup: CDR1 MNHNY, CDR2 SVGAGI (reference sequence). V lost 3 bases to trimming and J lost 5 bases, with 11 bases between them. This CDR3 is 14 amino acids long. CDR3 bases: TGTGCCAGCAGTTATCGGGGGGGGGATCAGCCCCAGCATTTT. Translating it yields CASSYRGGDQPQHF.

Here the CDR3 reads CASSQVRGHEQYF. For the CDR3, the DNA is TGTGCCAGCAGCCAAGTGCGGGGCCACGAGCAGTACTTC. This chain joins TRBV14 and TRBJ2-7, with D possibly TRBD2 on 6 matching bases. CDR1 is SGHDN, CDR2 FVKESK, per germline. Trimming cost V 1 base and J 5 bases, with 9 bases left between them. The CDR3 is 13 amino acids.